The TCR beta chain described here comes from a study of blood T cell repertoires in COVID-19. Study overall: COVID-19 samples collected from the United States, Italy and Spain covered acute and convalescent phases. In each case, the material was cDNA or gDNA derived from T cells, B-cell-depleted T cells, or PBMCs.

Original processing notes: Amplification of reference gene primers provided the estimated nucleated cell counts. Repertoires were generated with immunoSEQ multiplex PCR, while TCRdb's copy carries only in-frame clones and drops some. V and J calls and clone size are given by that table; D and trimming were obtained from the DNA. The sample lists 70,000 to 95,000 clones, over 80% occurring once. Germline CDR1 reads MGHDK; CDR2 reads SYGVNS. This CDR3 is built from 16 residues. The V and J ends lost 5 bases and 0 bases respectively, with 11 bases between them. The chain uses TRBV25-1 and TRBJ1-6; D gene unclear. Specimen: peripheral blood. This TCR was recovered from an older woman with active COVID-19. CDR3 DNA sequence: TGTGCCAGCAGTCGGAGCCTAAGCTCCTATAATTCACCCCTCCACTTT. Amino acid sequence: CASSRSLSSYNSPLHF.